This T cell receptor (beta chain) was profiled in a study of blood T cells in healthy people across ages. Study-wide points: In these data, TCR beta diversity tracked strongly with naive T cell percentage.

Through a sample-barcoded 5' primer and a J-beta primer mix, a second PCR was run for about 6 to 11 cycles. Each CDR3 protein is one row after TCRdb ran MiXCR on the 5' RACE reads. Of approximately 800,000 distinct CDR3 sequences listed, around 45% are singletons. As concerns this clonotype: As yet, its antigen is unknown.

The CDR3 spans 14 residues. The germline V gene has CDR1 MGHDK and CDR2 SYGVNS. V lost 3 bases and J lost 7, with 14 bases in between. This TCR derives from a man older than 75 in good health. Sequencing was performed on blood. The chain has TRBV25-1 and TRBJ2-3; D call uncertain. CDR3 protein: CASSEVRTPHTQYF. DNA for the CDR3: TGTGCCAGCAGTGAGGTCAGGACCCCCCATACGCAGTATTTT.